The next 30 T cell receptor beta chains were all read from a single sample in a study of cytomegalovirus exposure and HLA in healthy donors. PCR involved 60 Vbeta and 13 Jbeta primers. Only in-frame clones appear in the TCRdb table, and some are missing; sequencing was by immunoSEQ multiplex PCR. The sample records some 110,000 clones, around 80% being singletons. Sequencing input: PBMCs. All receptors come from a man younger than 45 in good health and CMV-seropositive.

Only a few counts were recorded for this clone. The DNA for the CDR3 is TGTGCCAGCAGTTTGTCGTATAGCAATCAGCCCCAGCATTTT. Translated, it gives CASSLSYSNQPQHF. This sequence joins TRBV2 and TRBJ1-5; no reliable D call. This CDR3 is built from 14 residues. The V gene lost 5 bases and the J gene lost 0 bases, with 8 bases spanning the gap. Germline V lookup: CDR1 SNHLY, CDR2 FYNNEI. Filled out from reference TRBV2 and TRBJ1-5, the complete variable domain reads EPEVTQTPSHQVTQMGQEVILRCVPISNHLYFYWYRQILGQKVEFLVSFYNNEISEKSEIFDDQFSVERPDGSNFTLKIRSTKLEDSAMYFCASSLSYSNQPQHFGDGTRLSIL.

The V call is TRBV5-6, the J call TRBJ2-1, with 11 bases lining up with TRBD2. The CDR3 runs to 17 residues. Germline V lookup: CDR1 SGHDT, CDR2 YYEEEE. J lost 4 bases, V lost 4 bases, and 10 bases had no gene match. CDR3 residues: CASSIFSGTSGYNEQFF. The DNA for the CDR3 is TGTGCCAGCAGCATCTTTTCCGGGACTAGCGGATACAATGAGCAGTTCTTC. The complete variable domain, with remaining parts taken from reference TRBV5-6 and TRBJ2-1, reads DAGVTQSPTHLIKTRGQQVTLRCSPKSGHDTVSWYQQALGQGPQFIFQYYEEEERQRGNFPDRFSGHQFPNYSSELNVNALLLGDSALYLCASSIFSGTSGYNEQFFGPGTRLTVL.

In its sample, this clone was seen once. This chain joins TRBV7-2 and TRBJ2-7, with 7 bases lining up with TRBD1. V gave up 5 bases and J gave up 2 bases; unmatched junction bases: 9. CDR1 and CDR2 (germline): SGHTA, FQGNSA. The CDR3 loop spans 15 amino acids. This chain's CDR3 is CASSPHGQAAYEQYF. CDR3 DNA: TGTGCCAGCAGCCCACACGGACAGGCCGCCTACGAGCAGTACTTC.

The chain has TRBV9 and TRBJ1-6; 7 nucleotides agree with TRBD1. This CDR3 comprises 16 residues. The V gene end was trimmed by 0 bases and the J gene end by 5 bases; junction bases not matched to a gene: 5. Germline V CDR1 and CDR2: SGDLS, YYNGEE. This CDR3 is CASSVEEGADNSPLHF. CDR3 DNA sequence: TGTGCCAGCAGCGTAGAGGAGGGGGCAGATAATTCACCCCTCCACTTT.

The gene calls are TRBV15 and TRBJ2-7; D unresolved. CDR3 length equals 14 residues. Trimming took off 1 base at V and 1 base at J, with 8 bases between the two ends. In germline, CDR1 is LNHNV, CDR2 YYDKDF (reference sequence). The CDR3 spells CATSRVYRSYEQYF. The CDR3 DNA follows: TGTGCCACCAGCAGAGTTTACAGATCCTACGAGCAGTACTTC.

This chain uses TRBV5-1 with TRBJ2-2, with 8 bases that match TRBD2. Losses at the gene ends were 2 bases for V and 6 bases for J; bases not matched to a gene: 6. Germline V gene sequence: CDR1 SGHRS, CDR2 YFSETQ. This CDR3 comprises 15 residues. CDR3 loop: CASSFGLAGSGELFF. CDR3 sequence (DNA): TGCGCCAGCAGCTTTGGCCTAGCGGGCTCCGGGGAGCTGTTTTTT.

V usage is TRBV11-2 and J usage is TRBJ2-7; D is unresolved. Trimming cost V 5 bases and J 3 bases, with 8 bases left between them. CDR3 size: 12 residues. CDR1 and CDR2 (germline): SGHAT, FQNNGV. The chain's CDR3 is CASSPVLYEQYF. CDR3 nucleotides: TGTGCCAGCAGCCCCGTCCTCTACGAGCAGTACTTC.

The rearrangement uses TRBV28 and TRBJ1-5; TRBD1 is a possible D gene (5 bases). Looked up from germline, CDR1 is MDHEN and CDR2 is SYDVKM. Trimming took 6 bases from V and 0 from J, leaving 15 bases between them. This CDR3 comprises 16 residues. CDR3 in amino acids: CASRGLAGYSNQPQHF. CDR3 coding DNA: TGTGCCAGCAGGGGACTCGCGGGGTATAGCAATCAGCCCCAGCATTTT.

CDR3 protein: CSVCQQASSYEQYF. The CDR3 DNA follows: TGCAGCGTATGCCAACAGGCAAGCTCCTACGAGCAGTACTTC. The V and J genes are TRBV29-1 and TRBJ2-7; D perhaps matches TRBD1 (5 bases). This CDR3 is 14 amino acids long. Germline V CDR1 and CDR2: SQVTM, ANQGSEA. V gave up 6 bases and J gave up 0 bases, with 15 bases separating them.

The chain links TRBV5-4 to TRBJ2-3, with 11 nucleotides matching TRBD2. Per the germline V gene, CDR1 is SGHNT and CDR2 is YYREEE (reference sequence). Trimming at V came to 4 bases and at J to 2 bases, leaving 6 bases not matched to a gene. The CDR3 length is 16 residues. The CDR3 DNA sequence: TGTGCCAGCAGCACCTTAGCGGGGGGGAACACAGATACGCAGTATTTT. Its translation: CASSTLAGGNTDTQYF.

The rearrangement joins TRBV7-9 to TRBJ2-3; D remains unclear. This CDR3 contains 14 residues. In germline, CDR1 is SEHNR, CDR2 FQNEAQ (reference sequence). Between the trimmed V and J ends, which lost 7 bases and 1 base, there was a span of 12 bases. The CDR3 nucleotides read TGTGCCAGCAAGACGAGCGCGGGCACAGATACGCAGTATTTT. Translated, it gives CASKTSAGTDTQYF.

This clone was seen a single time. The J gene is TRBJ2-5, the V gene TRBV7-2, with 8 bases aligning to TRBD1. This CDR3 is 13 amino acids long. The V segment lost 6 bases and the J segment 5 bases; nucleotides outside the gene matches: 5. Germline CDR1 and CDR2: SGHTA and FQGNSA. The CDR3 region is CASRAGGRETQYF. The CDR3 coding sequence is TGTGCCAGCAGGGCAGGGGGCAGGGAGACCCAGTACTTC.

The chain employs TRBV6-5 and TRBJ1-3; D gene uncertain. V lost 7 bases and J 0 bases, leaving 10 bases between the germline ends. CDR1 is MNHEY, CDR2 SVGAGI, per germline. This CDR3 comprises 14 residues. The CDR3: CASKRTLSGNTIYF. In DNA form, the CDR3 reads TGTGCCAGCAAGCGGACGCTCTCTGGAAACACCATATATTTT.

This chain joins TRBV4-2 and TRBJ1-5; TRBD1 matches at 7 bases. This CDR3 has 18 amino acids. J gave up 0 bases and V 0 bases, and 8 bases lay outside the gene matches. The germline CDR1 and CDR2 sequences are LGHNA and YNFKEQ. The CDR3 DNA is TGTGCCAGCAGCCAAGAGGTAGGGGGCAGGTATAGCAATCAGCCCCAGCATTTT. Its protein product is CASSQEVGGRYSNQPQHF.

This clone was detected only once. This chain connects TRBV13 to TRBJ2-3; D unclear. The germline V gene encodes CDR1 PRHDT and CDR2 FYEKMQ (reference sequence). CDR3 length: 12 residues. The germline V and J ends were trimmed by 4 bases and 3 bases, with 5 bases remaining between them. For the CDR3, the DNA is TGTGCCAGCAGCTCCCTTACAGATACGCAGTATTTT. Amino acids: CASSSLTDTQYF.

This chain links TRBV5-6 with TRBJ1-4; tentatively, D is TRBD1 (5 bases). CDR1 SGHDT and CDR2 YYEEEE come from the germline V gene. The V end was cut by 2 bases, the J end by 7 bases, with 12 bases between. The CDR3 has 14 amino acids. The CDR3 loop reads CASSFWGLGEKLFF. The CDR3 DNA follows: TGTGCCAGCAGCTTCTGGGGCCTCGGTGAAAAACTGTTTTTT. Supplemented by reference TRBV5-6 and TRBJ1-4, the full variable domain reads DAGVTQSPTHLIKTRGQQVTLRCSPKSGHDTVSWYQQALGQGPQFIFQYYEEEERQRGNFPDRFSGHQFPNYSSELNVNALLLGDSALYLCASSFWGLGEKLFFGSGTQLSVL.

The chain recombines TRBV5-1 with TRBJ2-5; tentative D call: TRBD2 (6 bases). The DNA end lines up better with TRBJ2-7; the J call may be wrong. The CDR3 is 15 amino acids. Per germline, CDR1 SGHRS and CDR2 YFSETQ. CDR3 residues: CASSPGGPGNNEQYF. DNA of the CDR3: TGCGCCAGCAGCCCCGGGGGTCCAGGGAACAACGAGCAGTACTTC.

The chain recombines TRBV5-1 with TRBJ2-5, with D possibly being TRBD2 (6 bases). The CDR3 runs 13 residues. The V gene's germline CDR1 is SGHRS and CDR2 YFSETQ. V was cut by 4 bases and J by 5 bases, with 12 bases left in between. This CDR3 reads CASSRRGHETQYF. In DNA form, the CDR3 reads TGCGCCAGCAGCAGGAGGGGTCATGAGACCCAGTACTTC.

This chain links TRBV6-1 with TRBJ2-3, with a possible D match to TRBD2 (5 bases). V lost 4 bases and J 4 bases, leaving 12 bases between the germline ends. CDR3 length: 14 residues. Germline V gene lookup returns CDR1 MNHNS and CDR2 SASEGT. Here the CDR3 DNA reads TGTGCCAGCAGTGTAACTAGGTTAGCAGATACGCAGTATTTT. This gives the protein CASSVTRLADTQYF.

The J gene is TRBJ2-1, the V gene TRBV5-1; 10 positions match TRBD2. CDR3 length equals 14 residues. Germline assignment: CDR1 SGHRS and CDR2 YFSETQ. J gave up 8 bases and V 1 base, and 3 bases lay outside the gene matches. The CDR3 DNA sequence: TGCGCCAGCAGCTTGACTAGCGGGAACCATGAGCAGTTCTTC. Translating gives CASSLTSGNHEQFF. Filled out from reference TRBV5-1 and TRBJ2-1, the complete variable domain reads KAGVTQTPRYLIKTRGQQVTLSCSPISGHRSVSWYQQTPGQGLQFLFEYFSETQRNKGNFPGRFSGRQFSNSRSEMNVSTLELGDSALYLCASSLTSGNHEQFFGPGTRLTVL.

The rearrangement joins TRBV7-9 to TRBJ2-3; 7 bases map to TRBD2. This CDR3 has 13 amino acids. Germline V lookup: CDR1 SEHNR, CDR2 FQNEAQ (reference sequence). V was pared by 3 bases and J by 6 bases, with 3 bases of the junction left unmatched. The CDR3 region has the DNA TGTGCCAGCAGCTTCGCGGGAGTGGATACGCAGTATTTT. Protein: CASSFAGVDTQYF.

The rearrangement links TRBV7-6 to TRBJ1-5; TRBD1 matches 9 bases. The V gene's germline CDR1 is SGHVS and CDR2 FNYEAQ. Trimming at V came to 5 bases and at J to 3 bases, leaving 8 bases not matched to a gene. This CDR3 has 16 amino acids. CDR3 nucleotide sequence: TGTGCCAGCAGCCTCTTGGGGACAGGGAACAATCAGCCCCAGCATTTT. It yields the protein CASSLLGTGNNQPQHF.

This clone was recorded once. The V and J genes are TRBV23-1 and TRBJ1-5; a possible D gene is TRBD1 (6 bases). TRBV23-1 belongs to the ORF category, with a function that is uncertain. V was pared by 2 bases and J by 8 bases, with 13 bases between. The CDR3 length is 14 residues. The CDR3 loop reads CASSQITGTKPQHF. The CDR3 region has the DNA TGCGCCAGCAGTCAAATAACAGGGACCAAGCCCCAGCATTTT.

The genes are TRBV30 and TRBJ1-5; TRBD1 might be the D (6 bases). This CDR3 is 15 amino acids long. The germline V gene encodes CDR1 GTSNPN and CDR2 SVGIG (reference sequence). Trimming shortened V by 4 bases and J by 4 bases, and 17 bases separated the two germline ends. CDR3 in amino acids: CAWNSGQTLNQPQHF. The CDR3 bases are TGTGCCTGGAACTCTGGACAGACCCTTAATCAGCCCCAGCATTTT. The whole variable domain, remainder taken from reference TRBV30 and TRBJ1-5, is SQTIHQWPATLVQPVGSPLSLECTVEGTSNPNLYWYRQAAGRGLQLLFYSVGIGQISSEVPQNLSASRPQDRQFILSSKKLLLSDSGFYLCAWNSGQTLNQPQHFGDGTRLSIL.

The rearrangement links TRBV11-3 to TRBJ2-2; TRBD2 agrees at 8 bases. Germline V CDR1 and CDR2: SGHNT, YENEEA. The V segment lost 5 bases and the J segment 3 bases; nucleotides outside the gene matches: 8. This CDR3 is built from 16 residues. The CDR3 spells CASSQASGSDTGELFF. The CDR3 region has the DNA TGTGCCAGCAGCCAAGCCAGCGGGAGCGACACCGGGGAGCTGTTTTTT.

V is TRBV5-1 and J is TRBJ1-4; 7 bases line up with TRBD1. Trimming cost V 0 bases and J 7 bases; bases outside gene matches: 6. This CDR3 is 15 amino acids long. Germline lookup yields CDR1 SGHRS and CDR2 YFSETQ. In DNA form, the CDR3 reads TGCGCCAGCAGCTTGGAGGGGGCTACAGGTGAAAAACTGTTTTTT. This translates into CASSLEGATGEKLFF.

J is TRBJ1-2 and V is TRBV7-2; D may be TRBD1 (5 bases). CDR3 size: 14 residues. The V end lost 2 bases, the J end lost 2 bases, and 9 bases lay between the germline ends. From germline, CDR1 is SGHTA and CDR2 FQGNSA. As DNA, the CDR3 is TGTGCCAGCAGCTTAAGCTGGGGCAACTATGGCTACACCTTC. Amino acid sequence: CASSLSWGNYGYTF.

This clone was counted between two and nine times. The chain has TRBV6-5 and TRBJ1-2; D might be TRBD1 (6 bases). Trimming shortened V by 2 bases and J by 7 bases, and 14 bases separated the two germline ends. The CDR3 totals 14 residues. The germline CDR1 and CDR2 sequences are MNHEY and SVGAGI. The CDR3 DNA reads TGTGCCAGCAGTTACGGTTTAGTACAGGGTGGCTACACCTTC. Protein sequence: CASSYGLVQGGYTF.

The rearrangement joins TRBV4-1 to TRBJ2-1; 9 positions agree with TRBD1. Trimming took 4 bases from V and 4 from J; bases not matched to a gene: 8. Germline assignment: CDR1 MGHRA and CDR2 YSYEKL. The CDR3 totals 16 residues. The CDR3: CASSLRGTGRYNEQFF. CDR3 DNA: TGCGCCAGCAGCCTTCGGGGGACAGGGAGGTACAATGAGCAGTTCTTC.

This rearrangement joins TRBV30 to TRBJ2-7; 10 bases map to TRBD1. Germline V gene data show CDR1 as GTSNPN and CDR2 as SVGIG (reference sequence). This CDR3 is built from 19 residues. The V and J ends lost 2 bases and 0 bases, in that order; junction bases with no gene match: 16. CDR3: CAWSPSRFGQGGISYEQYF. CDR3 bases: TGTGCCTGGAGTCCATCTAGGTTCGGACAGGGGGGAATCTCCTACGAGCAGTACTTC.